This TCR beta chain was recorded in a study of blood T cell repertoires in COVID-19. Study background: The United States, Italy and Spain supplied acute and convalescent COVID-19 samples. The analysed material was cDNA or gDNA that came from T cells, B-cell-depleted T cells, or PBMCs.

It was during active infection that Seattle patients were enrolled and then longitudinally followed. V dropped 4 bases and J dropped 6; count of bases not matched to a gene: 19. The germline CDR1 and CDR2 sequences are MDHEN and SYDVKM. The CDR3 extends over 19 amino acids. Authors' analysis steps: Estimates of nucleated cell counts were drawn from the amplification of reference gene primers. Only in-frame clones appear in the TCRdb table, and some are missing; sequencing was by immunoSEQ multiplex PCR. V and J calls and clone size come straight from that table; D and trimming were deduced from the DNA. Among about 170,000 clones listed, around four fifths were seen once.

This TCR derives from a woman older than 75 with COVID-19, enrolled during active disease. This chain joins TRBV28 and TRBJ2-5; TRBD1 aligns across 11 bases. The sequenced sample consisted of peripheral blood. CDR3 nucleotide sequence: TGTGCCAGCAGTTCACGTGGGCTGATTGTGGGGACAGGGGGAAAGACCCAGTACTTC. Translation: CASSSRGLIVGTGGKTQYF.